Listed below are T cell receptor beta chains from one sample, sequenced in a study of CD8 T cells in Susac syndrome. TCRdb reanalysed the immunoSEQ multiplex PCR reads using MiXCR and keeps one entry per CDR3 protein. The sample comprises around 190,000 distinct CDR3 sequences, about 94% of which are singletons, and 0.09% to 0.12% rests with the top ten. The sequenced sample consisted of CD4+ T cells from PBMCs. The receptors stem from a human donor in good health. The CDR3 runs from the conserved cysteine through the conserved F or W. Each record gives: CDR3 protein, CDR3 DNA, J gene, clone size, V gene, D gene. The D gene is left open where the match is weak. Clone size appears in some rows only: once, few, many, or a class for an expanded clone.

CASSLTPGTVSRETQYF,TGTGCCAGCAGCCTTACCCCCGGGACAGTCAGCCGGGAGACCCAGTACTTC,TRBJ2-5,once,TRBV7-9,TRBD1
CATRMRGNTGELFF,TGTGCCACCAGGATGAGGGGAAACACCGGGGAGCTGTTTTTT,TRBJ2-2,.,TRBV15,.
CASSSSGAYTGELFF,TGTGCCAGCAGCTCATCGGGGGCGTACACCGGGGAGCTGTTTTTT,TRBJ2-2,.,TRBV9,.
CASSQVGPAGASGKTQYF,TGTGCCAGCAGCCAAGTGGGACCAGCGGGGGCCAGCGGGAAGACCCAGTACTTC,TRBJ2-5,.,TRBV4-2,TRBD2
CASSATTSSWGKNIQYF,TGTGCCAGTAGTGCTACGACTTCCAGCTGGGGCAAAAACATTCAGTACTTC,TRBJ2-4,.,TRBV19,.
CASSLQSVAEKLFF,TGTGCCAGCAGCTTACAGTCGGTTGCTGAAAAACTGTTTTTT,TRBJ1-4,.,TRBV3-1,.
CASSPGQPGETQYF,TGCGCCAGCAGCCCCGGACAGCCGGGGGAGACCCAGTACTTC,TRBJ2-5,.,TRBV4-3,.
CASSYRGLGQPQHF,TGTGCCAGCAGTTACAGGGGGCTAGGACAGCCCCAGCATTTT,TRBJ1-5,.,TRBV6-5,TRBD1
CSARGGGRQETQYF,TGCAGTGCCCGAGGCGGGGGGCGGCAAGAGACCCAGTACTTC,TRBJ2-5,.,TRBV20-1,TRBD2
CASSAGTVLTGELFF,TGTGCCAGTAGTGCCGGGACAGTCTTAACCGGGGAGCTGTTTTTT,TRBJ2-2,once,TRBV19,TRBD1
CASSRSNEKLFF,TGCGCCAGCAGCCGCTCTAATGAAAAACTGTTTTTT,TRBJ1-4,.,TRBV5-1,.
CASSRGGDYGYTF,TGCGCCAGCAGCCGCGGGGGGGACTATGGCTACACCTTC,TRBJ1-2,.,TRBV5-1,.
CASSPLSGNNEQFF,TGTGCCAGCAGCCCCCTTTCGGGGAACAATGAGCAGTTCTTC,TRBJ2-1,.,TRBV11-2,.
CASSSAGRGGDNEQFF,TGCGCCAGCAGCTCCGCCGGGCGCGGGGGGGACAATGAGCAGTTCTTC,TRBJ2-1,.,TRBV5-1,TRBD2
CSAVGRSANTGELFF,TGCAGTGCTGTCGGACGGTCCGCGAACACCGGGGAGCTGTTTTTT,TRBJ2-2,.,TRBV20-1,.
CASSRRRSIHNEQFF,TGCGCCAGCAGTCGCCGCCGGAGCATTCACAATGAGCAGTTCTTC,TRBJ2-1,.,TRBV23-1,.